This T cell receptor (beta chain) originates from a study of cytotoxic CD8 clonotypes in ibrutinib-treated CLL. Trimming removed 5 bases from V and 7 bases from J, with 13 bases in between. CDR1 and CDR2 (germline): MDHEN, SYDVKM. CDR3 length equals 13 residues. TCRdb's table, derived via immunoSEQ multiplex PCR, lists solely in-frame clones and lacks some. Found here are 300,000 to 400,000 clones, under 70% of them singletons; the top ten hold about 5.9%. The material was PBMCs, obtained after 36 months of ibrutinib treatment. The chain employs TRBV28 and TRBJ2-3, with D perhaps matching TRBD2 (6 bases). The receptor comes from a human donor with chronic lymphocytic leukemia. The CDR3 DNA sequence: TGTGCCAGCAGTCCTACCGGGACTTATACGCAGTATTTT. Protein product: CASSPTGTYTQYF.